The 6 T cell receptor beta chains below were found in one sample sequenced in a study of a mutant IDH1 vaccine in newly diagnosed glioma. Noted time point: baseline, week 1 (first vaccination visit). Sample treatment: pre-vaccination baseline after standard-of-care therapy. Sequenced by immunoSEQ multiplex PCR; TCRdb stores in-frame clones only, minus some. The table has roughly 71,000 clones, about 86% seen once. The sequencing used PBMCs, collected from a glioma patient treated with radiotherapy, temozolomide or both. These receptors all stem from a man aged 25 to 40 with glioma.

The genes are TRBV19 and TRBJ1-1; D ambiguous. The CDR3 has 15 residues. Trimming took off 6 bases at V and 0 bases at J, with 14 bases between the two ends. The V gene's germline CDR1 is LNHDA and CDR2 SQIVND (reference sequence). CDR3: CASRPGEILNTEAFF. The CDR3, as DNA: TGTGCCAGTAGACCGGGTGAGATTCTGAACACTGAAGCTTTCTTT.

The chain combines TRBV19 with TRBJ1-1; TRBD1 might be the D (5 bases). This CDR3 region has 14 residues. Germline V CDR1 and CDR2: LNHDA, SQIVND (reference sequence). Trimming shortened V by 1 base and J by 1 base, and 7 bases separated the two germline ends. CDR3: CASSIAGANTEAFF. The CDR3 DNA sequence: TGTGCCAGTAGTATAGCCGGGGCGAACACTGAAGCTTTCTTT. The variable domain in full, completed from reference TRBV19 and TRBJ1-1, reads DGGITQSPKYLFRKEGQNVTLSCEQNLNHDAMYWYRQDPGQGLRLIYYSQIVNDFQKGDIAEGYSVSREKKESFPLTVTSAQKNPTAFYLCASSIAGANTEAFFGQGTRLTVV.

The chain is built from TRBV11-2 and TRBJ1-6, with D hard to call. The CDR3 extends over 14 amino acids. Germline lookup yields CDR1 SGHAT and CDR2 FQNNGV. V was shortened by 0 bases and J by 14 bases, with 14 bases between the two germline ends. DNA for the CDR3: TGTGCCAGCAGCTTAGAGGGGAGTGTTAGAACCCTCCACTTT. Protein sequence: CASSLEGSVRTLHF.

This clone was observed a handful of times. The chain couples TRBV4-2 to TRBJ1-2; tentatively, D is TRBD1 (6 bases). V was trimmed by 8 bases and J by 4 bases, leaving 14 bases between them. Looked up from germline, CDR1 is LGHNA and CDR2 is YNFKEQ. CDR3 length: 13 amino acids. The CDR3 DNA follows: TGTGCCAGCGGAATACAGGGAATCTATGGCTACACCTTC. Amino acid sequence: CASGIQGIYGYTF.

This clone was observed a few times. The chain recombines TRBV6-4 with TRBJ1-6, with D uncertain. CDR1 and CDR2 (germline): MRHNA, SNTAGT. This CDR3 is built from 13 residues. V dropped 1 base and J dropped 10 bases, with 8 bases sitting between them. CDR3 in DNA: TGTGCCAGCAGTGACTTTGGGAGATCACCCCTCCACTTT. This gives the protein CASSDFGRSPLHF.

The CDR3 loop reads CASSEFASEAFF. The CDR3 nucleotides read TGTGCCAGCAGTGAATTTGCATCTGAAGCTTTCTTT. The chain carries TRBV25-1 and TRBJ1-1, with D uncertain. Germline CDR1 and CDR2: MGHDK and SYGVNS. This CDR3 spans 12 amino acids. V was pared by 1 base and J by 6 bases, with 6 bases between. The variable domain in full, with the rest retrieved from reference TRBV25-1 and TRBJ1-1, is EADIYQTPRYLVIGTGKKITLECSQTMGHDKMYWYQQDPGMELHLIHYSYGVNSTEKGDLSSESTVSRIRTEHFPLTLESARPSHTSQYLCASSEFASEAFFGQGTRLTVV.